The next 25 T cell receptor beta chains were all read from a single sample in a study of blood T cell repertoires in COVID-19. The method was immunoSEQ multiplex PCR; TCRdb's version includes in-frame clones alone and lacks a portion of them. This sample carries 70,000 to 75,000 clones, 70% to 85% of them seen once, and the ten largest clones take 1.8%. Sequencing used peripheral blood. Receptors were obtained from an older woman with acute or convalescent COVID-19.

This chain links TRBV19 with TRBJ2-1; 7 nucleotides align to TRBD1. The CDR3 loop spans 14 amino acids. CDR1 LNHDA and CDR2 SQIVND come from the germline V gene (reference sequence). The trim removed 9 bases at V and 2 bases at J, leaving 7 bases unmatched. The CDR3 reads CASERQGPYNEQFF. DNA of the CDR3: TGTGCCAGCGAGAGACAGGGCCCCTACAATGAGCAGTTCTTC.

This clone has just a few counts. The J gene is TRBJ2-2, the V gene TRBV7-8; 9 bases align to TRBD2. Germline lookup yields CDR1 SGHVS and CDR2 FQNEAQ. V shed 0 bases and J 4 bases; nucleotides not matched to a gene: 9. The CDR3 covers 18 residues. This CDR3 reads CASSLAAGGPLGTGELFF. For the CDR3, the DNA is TGTGCCAGCAGCTTAGCGGCGGGGGGGCCGTTGGGCACCGGGGAGCTGTTTTTT.

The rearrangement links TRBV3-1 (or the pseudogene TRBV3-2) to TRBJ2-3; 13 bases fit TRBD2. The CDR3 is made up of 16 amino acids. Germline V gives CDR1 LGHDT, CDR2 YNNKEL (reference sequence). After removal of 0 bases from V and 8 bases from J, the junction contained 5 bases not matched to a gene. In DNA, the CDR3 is TGTGCCAGCAGCCAAGAACTAGCGGGAGGGCCAGTTACGCAGTATTTT. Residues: CASSQELAGGPVTQYF.

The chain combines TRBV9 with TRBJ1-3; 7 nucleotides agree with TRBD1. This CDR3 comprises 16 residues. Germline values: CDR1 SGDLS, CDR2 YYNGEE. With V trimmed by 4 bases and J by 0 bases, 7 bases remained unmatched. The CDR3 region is CASSPWGTASGNTIYF. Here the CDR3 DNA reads TGTGCCAGCAGCCCCTGGGGGACAGCCTCTGGAAACACCATATATTTT. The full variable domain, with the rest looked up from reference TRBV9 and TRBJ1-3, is DSGVTQTPKHLITATGQRVTLRCSPRSGDLSVYWYQQSLDQGLQFLIQYYNGEERAKGNILERFSAQQFPDLHSELNLSSLELGDSALYFCASSPWGTASGNTIYFGEGSWLTVV.

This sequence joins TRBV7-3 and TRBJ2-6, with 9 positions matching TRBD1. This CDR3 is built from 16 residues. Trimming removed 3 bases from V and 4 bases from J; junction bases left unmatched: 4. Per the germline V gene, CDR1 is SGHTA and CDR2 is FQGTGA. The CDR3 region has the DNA TGTGCCAGCAGCTTTACAGGGGGCGTCGGGGCCAACGTCCTGACTTTC. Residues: CASSFTGGVGANVLTF.

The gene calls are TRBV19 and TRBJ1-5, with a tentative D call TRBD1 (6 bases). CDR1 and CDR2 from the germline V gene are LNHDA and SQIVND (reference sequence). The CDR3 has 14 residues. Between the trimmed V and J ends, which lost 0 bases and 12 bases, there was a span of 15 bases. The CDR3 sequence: CASSIDGQFTLQHF. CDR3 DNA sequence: TGTGCCAGTAGTATAGACGGACAGTTCACGCTCCAGCATTTT.

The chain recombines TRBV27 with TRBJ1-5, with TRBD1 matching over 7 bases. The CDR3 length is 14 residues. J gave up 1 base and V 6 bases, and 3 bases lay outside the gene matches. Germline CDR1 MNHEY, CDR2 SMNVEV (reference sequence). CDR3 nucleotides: TGTGCCAGCAGAACGACAGGGAGCAATCAGCCCCAGCATTTT. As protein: CASRTTGSNQPQHF.

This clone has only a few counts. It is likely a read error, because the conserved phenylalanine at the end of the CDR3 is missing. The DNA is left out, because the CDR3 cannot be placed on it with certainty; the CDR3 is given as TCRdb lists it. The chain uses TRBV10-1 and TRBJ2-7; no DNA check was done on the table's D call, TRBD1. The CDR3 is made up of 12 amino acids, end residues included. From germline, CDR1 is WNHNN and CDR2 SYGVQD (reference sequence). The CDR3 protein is CASTTAAVDTSS.

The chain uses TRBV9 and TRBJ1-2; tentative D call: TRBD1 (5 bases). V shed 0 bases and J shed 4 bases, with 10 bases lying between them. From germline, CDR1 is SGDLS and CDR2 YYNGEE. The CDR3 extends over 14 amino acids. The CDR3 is CASSVGQGPYGYTF. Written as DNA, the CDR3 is TGTGCCAGCAGCGTAGGGCAGGGTCCCTATGGCTACACCTTC.

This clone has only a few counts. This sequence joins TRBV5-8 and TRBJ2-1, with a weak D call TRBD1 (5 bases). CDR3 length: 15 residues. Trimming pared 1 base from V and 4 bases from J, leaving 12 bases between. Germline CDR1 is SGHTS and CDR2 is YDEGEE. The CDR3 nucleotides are TGTGCCAGCAGCTTGAAGGGGATTGGGTACAATGAGCAGTTCTTC. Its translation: CASSLKGIGYNEQFF.

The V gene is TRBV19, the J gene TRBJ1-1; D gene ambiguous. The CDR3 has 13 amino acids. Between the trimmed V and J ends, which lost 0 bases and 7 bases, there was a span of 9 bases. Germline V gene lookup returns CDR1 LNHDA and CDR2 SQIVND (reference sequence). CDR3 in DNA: TGTGCCAGTAGTATAGATCTGGAGTTTGAAGCTTTCTTT. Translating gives CASSIDLEFEAFF.

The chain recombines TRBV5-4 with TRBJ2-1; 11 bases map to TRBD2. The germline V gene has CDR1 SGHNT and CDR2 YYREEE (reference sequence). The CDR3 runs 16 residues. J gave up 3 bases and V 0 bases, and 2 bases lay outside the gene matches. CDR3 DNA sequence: TGTGCCAGCAGCTTGGGACTAGCGGGATACTACAATGAGCAGTTCTTC. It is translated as CASSLGLAGYYNEQFF.

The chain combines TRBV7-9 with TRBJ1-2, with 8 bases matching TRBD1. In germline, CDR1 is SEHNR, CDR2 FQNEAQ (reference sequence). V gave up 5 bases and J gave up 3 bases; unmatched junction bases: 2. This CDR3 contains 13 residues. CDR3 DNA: TGTGCCAGCAGCCGGGGACAGGACTATGGCTACACCTTC. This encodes CASSRGQDYGYTF.

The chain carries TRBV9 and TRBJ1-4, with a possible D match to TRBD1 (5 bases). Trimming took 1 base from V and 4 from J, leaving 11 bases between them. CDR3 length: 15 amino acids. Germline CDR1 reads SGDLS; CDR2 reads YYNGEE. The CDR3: CASSVTGRVNEKLFF. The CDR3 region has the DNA TGTGCCAGCAGCGTAACGGGCAGGGTTAATGAAAAACTGTTTTTT.

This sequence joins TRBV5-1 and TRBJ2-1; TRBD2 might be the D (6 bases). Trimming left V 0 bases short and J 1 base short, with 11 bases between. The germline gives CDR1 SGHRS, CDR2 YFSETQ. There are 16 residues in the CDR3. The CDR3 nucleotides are TGCGCCAGCAGCTTGGGTGGTAGCGGATCCTACAATGAGCAGTTCTTC. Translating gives CASSLGGSGSYNEQFF.

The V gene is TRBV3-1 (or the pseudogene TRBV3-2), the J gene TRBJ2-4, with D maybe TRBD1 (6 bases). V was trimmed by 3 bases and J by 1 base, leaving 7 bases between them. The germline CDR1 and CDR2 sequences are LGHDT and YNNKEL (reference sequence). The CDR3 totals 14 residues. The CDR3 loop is CASSQQGAKNIQYF. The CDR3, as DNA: TGTGCCAGCAGCCAGCAGGGGGCCAAAAACATTCAGTACTTC.

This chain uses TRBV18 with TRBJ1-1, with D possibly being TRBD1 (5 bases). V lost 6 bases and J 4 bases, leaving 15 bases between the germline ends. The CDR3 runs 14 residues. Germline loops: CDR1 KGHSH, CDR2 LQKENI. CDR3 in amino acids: CASSRQPGGTEAFF. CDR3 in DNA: TGTGCCAGCTCCCGACAGCCCGGGGGCACTGAAGCTTTCTTT.

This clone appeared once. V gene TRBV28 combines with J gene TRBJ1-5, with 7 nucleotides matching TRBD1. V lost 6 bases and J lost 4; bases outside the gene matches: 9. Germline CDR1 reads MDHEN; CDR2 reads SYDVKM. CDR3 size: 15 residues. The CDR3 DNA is TGTGCCAGCAGAGAATACGACAGGGCGAATCAGCCCCAGCATTTT. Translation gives CASREYDRANQPQHF.

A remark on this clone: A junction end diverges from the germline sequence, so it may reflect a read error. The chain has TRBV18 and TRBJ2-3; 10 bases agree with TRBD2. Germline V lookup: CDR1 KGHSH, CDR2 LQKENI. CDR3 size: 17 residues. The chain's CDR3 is CASSPQTSGANTDTQYF. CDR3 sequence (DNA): TGTGCCAGCTCCCCACAAACTAGCGGGGCGAACACAGATACGCAGTATTTT.

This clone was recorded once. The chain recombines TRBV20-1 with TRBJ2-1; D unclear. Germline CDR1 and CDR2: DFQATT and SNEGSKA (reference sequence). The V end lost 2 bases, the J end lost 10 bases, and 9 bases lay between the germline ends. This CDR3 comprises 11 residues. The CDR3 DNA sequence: TGCAGTGCTAGAAAACCGCGGGAGCAGTTCTTC. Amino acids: CSARKPREQFF.

CDR3 loop: CSASTGNQPQHF. DNA of the CDR3: TGCAGTGCTAGTACAGGGAATCAGCCCCAGCATTTT. This sequence joins TRBV20-1 and TRBJ1-5; perhaps TRBD1 as D (6 bases). The V and J ends lost 3 bases and 4 bases respectively, with 7 bases between them. Germline-derived CDR1 and CDR2 are DFQATT and SNEGSKA (reference sequence). This CDR3 has 12 residues.

The CDR3 region has the DNA TGTGCCAGTAACGGACGGGGGGAAAAACTGTTTTTT. This encodes CASNGRGEKLFF. This rearrangement joins TRBV19 to TRBJ1-4; tentative D call: TRBD1 (5 bases). The germline V and J ends were trimmed by 7 bases and 8 bases, with 11 bases remaining between them. Germline V gene lookup returns CDR1 LNHDA and CDR2 SQIVND (reference sequence). This CDR3 has 12 amino acids.

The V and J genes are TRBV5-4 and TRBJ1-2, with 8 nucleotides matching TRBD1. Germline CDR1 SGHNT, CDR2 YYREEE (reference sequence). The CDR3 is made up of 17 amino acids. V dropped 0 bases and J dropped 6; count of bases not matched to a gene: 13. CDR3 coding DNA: TGTGCCAGCAGCTTGGCAGGGGGCGGCTACCTAGGGCATGGCTACACCTTC. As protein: CASSLAGGGYLGHGYTF.

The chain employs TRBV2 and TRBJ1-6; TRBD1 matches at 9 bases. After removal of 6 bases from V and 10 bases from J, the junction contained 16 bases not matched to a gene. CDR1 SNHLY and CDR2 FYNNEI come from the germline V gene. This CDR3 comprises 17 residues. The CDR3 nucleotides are TGTGCCAGCAGCCTATCGACCCCGGGACAGGGCTTCTCACCCCTCCACTTT. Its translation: CASSLSTPGQGFSPLHF.

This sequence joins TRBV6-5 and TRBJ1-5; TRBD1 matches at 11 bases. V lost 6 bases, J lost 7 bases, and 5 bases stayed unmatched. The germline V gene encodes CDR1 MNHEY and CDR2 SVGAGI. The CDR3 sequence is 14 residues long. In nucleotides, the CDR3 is TGTGCCAGCAGGTTGGGACAGGGGGGCCAGCCCCAGCATTTT. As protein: CASRLGQGGQPQHF.